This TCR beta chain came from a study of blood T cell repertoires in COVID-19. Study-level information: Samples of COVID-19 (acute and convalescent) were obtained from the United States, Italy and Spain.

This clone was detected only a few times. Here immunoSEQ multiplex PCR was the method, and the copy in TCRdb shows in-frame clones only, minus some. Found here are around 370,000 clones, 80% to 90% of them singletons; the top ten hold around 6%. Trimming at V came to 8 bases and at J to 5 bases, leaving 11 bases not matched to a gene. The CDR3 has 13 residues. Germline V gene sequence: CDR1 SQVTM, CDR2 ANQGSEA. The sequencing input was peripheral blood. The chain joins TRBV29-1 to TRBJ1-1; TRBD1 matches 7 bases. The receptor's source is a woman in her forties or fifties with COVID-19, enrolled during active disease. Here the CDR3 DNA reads TGCAGCTACCGACAGGGTCGGGAGACTGAAGCTTTCTTT. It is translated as CSYRQGRETEAFF. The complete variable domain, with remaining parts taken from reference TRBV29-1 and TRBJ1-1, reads SAVISQKPSRDICQRGTSLTIQCQVDSQVTMMFWYRQQPGQSLTLIATANQGSEATYESGFVIDKFPISRPNLTFSTLTVSNMSPEDSSIYLCSYRQGRETEAFFGQGTRLTVV.